This record looks at one T cell receptor beta chain sequence and its context. The data were obtained in a study of T cell responses to AZD1222 COVID-19 vaccine. Using immunoSEQ multiplex PCR, the repertoire was profiled, and TCRdb retains in-frame clones only, with some absent. The data hold 140,000 to 150,000 clones, with about 81% observed a single time. V lost 3 bases and J lost 4, with 9 bases in between. Germline V CDR1 and CDR2: DFQATT, SNEGSKA (reference sequence). The CDR3 is 12 amino acids. The TCR comes from an adult in good health. The chain links TRBV20-1 to TRBJ1-2; D not resolved. The starting material was peripheral blood, obtained on day 0 of MenACWY control vaccination. The CDR3 DNA follows: TGCAGTGCTAGTCCAGGTGGCTATGGCTACACCTTC. Amino acids: CSASPGGYGYTF.